The source of this TCR beta chain is a study of cytomegalovirus exposure and HLA in healthy donors (dated by TCRdb to about 2017). A note on the overall study: According to an earlier analysis of a few hundred of the donors, about 190 million T cells yielded roughly 100 million unique TCR beta sequences and 276 Gb of sequence data. Along with the 666-subject first cohort, a separate validation cohort of over 90 different subjects was used. All discovery cohort repertoires had been generated on a single sequencing platform. HLA typing included class I and class II loci at four-digit resolution. In a later analysis, previously published TCR beta repertoires from several hundred donors were re-analyzed and high-resolution HLA genotyping was added so that TCR occurrence patterns could be studied. An earlier analysis of some 500 of the donors applied high-throughput TCR beta sequencing to assess whether each TCR beta V gene segment acted as functional or pseudogenic. Roughly five DR-DQ haplotypes were handled as single units for association and clustering, since linkage in the cohort was strong. Typing coverage varied by locus: roughly 629-630 donors for A, B, C, DRB1 and DQB1; roughly 500 for DQA1; around 570 for DPA1; more than 450 for DPB1. Across approximately 400 genotyped donors of the cohort, an average of approximately 240,000 unique TCR beta nucleotide sequences per donor were sequenced, and approximately 17% of those sequences were non-productive. The study profiled the T cell repertoires of hundreds of subjects by immunosequencing and related them to cytomegalovirus serostatus. To predict cytomegalovirus infection status, the study brought together high-throughput TCR immunosequencing, statistical association of individual TCRs with disease status, and machine learning. Approximately 310 gigabases of sequencing data and 78 million or so unique TCR sequences were included in an early release covering about 620 HLA-typed donors. The aim of the study was to test whether cataloging public T cell receptors could identify signatures of past pathogen exposure. Among the roughly 390 genotyped donors, about 83% belonged to the genetic ancestry cluster associated with self-reported Caucasian donors. Rather than drawing on any new phenotypic data, the later analysis identified candidate immune exposures from TCR beta sequences and the way those sequences occurred across donors. Donor age, sex, ethnicity and CMV serostatus were collected together with the repertoire data. A later genetic analysis used genome-wide SNP genotypes for about 60% of the roughly 700 donors, treating that subset as a discovery cohort. Points the paper makes about the study in general: In an earlier analysis of some 500 of the donors, most TCR beta V segments appeared in productive rearrangements about 87% or about 30% of the time, broadly matching IMGT annotations. In a later analysis, TCR association rates were found to vary across HLA loci, with the most associated TCRs seen for DRB1 alleles and the fewest for HLA-C alleles. The authors suggested that the approach could potentially be generalized to other disease states and immunological phenotypes. Several of the top co-occurrence clusters appeared to be linked to parvovirus B19, influenza, CMV and Epstein-Barr virus, according to a later analysis. CMV serostatus was the only immune exposure information available for the cohort. A further reported finding was that TCR beta sequences accurately predicted the HLA-A and HLA-B alleles for most subjects in the first cohort. Strong co-occurrence of HLA alleles, especially DR and DQ, made assigning TCR associations to individual alleles difficult. According to a later analysis, most CMV-associated TCR beta chains appeared to be HLA-restricted, and the HLA associations seemed to be driven largely by CMV exposure. A later genetic analysis reported fewer N-insertions in productive TCRs among donors in an Asian-associated ancestry cluster than the roughly 670-donor mean. While some public TCRs were present in many individuals, most TCR sequences turned up only very rarely across donors. In a later analysis, HLA-associated TCR beta chains were found to be more clonally expanded and to have lower generation probabilities than equally common non-associated chains. An association between a missense DCLRE1C variant and V-gene and J-gene trimming of TCR beta chains was found in a later genetic analysis and replicated in an independent cohort. Correlated functional status among segregating V segments might be attributable to linkage disequilibrium, but an unknown experimental factor could not be ruled out. In the study, around 160 TCR beta chains were listed as associated with cytomegalovirus. Because HLA typing was unavailable for some donors at each locus, only the typed subset was used in association tests. A group of highly shared sequence variants was considered likely to be a technical artifact of the sequencing pipeline. In vitro tests confirmed that a few of the cytomegalovirus-associated TCR beta chains recognize cytomegalovirus antigens. The earlier analysis of fewer than 750 of the donors excluded 15 to 20 rarely observed V segments, including chromosome 9 orphons, because counts were too low. In this cohort, only TCR beta chains were sequenced, and detectable features were limited by the absence of alpha or paired-chain data. Sequencing depth was assumed to be roughly uniform across donors in the presence/absence analyses, though that assumption may not hold. In a later analysis, some 17,000 TCR beta sequences were associated with specific HLA alleles at a false discovery rate of 0.05. In both the original and validation cohorts, the classifier was reported to diagnose cytomegalovirus status with high specificity and sensitivity. Some IMGT-functional V segments, including TRBV6-2 and TRBV6-3, could not be told apart with the 87-base-pair reads, so those segments were excluded.

Its CDR3 holds 15 amino acids, cysteine through phenylalanine. Only the CDR3 part of the read is kept: 45 bases, read in frame from the first base. The junction shows trimming of 4 bases on V and 3 bases on J, plus 15 bases between the germline ends. Taken from the germline V gene (reference sequence), the CDR1 and CDR2 loops are LNHDA and SQIVND. The cohort was made up of several hundred healthy bone marrow donors. All cohort members were sampled while nominally healthy, although unrecorded immune exposures were likely present. The donor tested CMV seronegative and was one of the 352 seronegative cohort members. A peripheral blood sample was provided by each donor, and peripheral blood mononuclear cells were used for TCR beta sequencing. Genomic DNA extraction from the blood cell samples was performed with the Qiagen DNeasy Blood Extraction Kit. The method behind the library was the immunoSEQ multiplex PCR assay. For the multiplex PCR, a mixture combining 60 forward primers for TCR Vbeta segments and 13 reverse primers for TCR Jbeta segments was used. Amplification of the CDR3 region of rearranged TCR beta genes was performed with a multiplex PCR assay on genomic DNA. Amplified TCR beta libraries were sequenced as 87-base-pair reads on the Illumina HiSeq System. The study's processing was this. A later analysis counted tens of millions of unique TCR beta chains across the 650 to 800 repertoires, and around 9.9 million of these chains were shared by at least two donors. To remove PCR and sequencing errors, raw reads were error-corrected and collapsed into unique sequences using a nearest-neighbor algorithm that merged closely related sequences. CDR3 sequences were aligned to IMGT reference sequences to assign V, D and J gene segments. For a sequence to be retained, a match of at least six nucleotides to both a V gene segment and a J gene segment was required. A rearrangement was called productive if the CDR3 had no stop codons and remained in frame with V and J, and every other rearrangement was called non-productive. CDR3 was defined according to IMGT convention as the region running from the second conserved V-encoded cysteine to the conserved J-encoded phenylalanine. Sequences without an unambiguous match to a single V gene segment were excluded from the earlier analysis of 450 to 750 of the donors. In an earlier analysis of 587 of the donors, V segments were called functional above 56.7% productive rearrangements and were called segregating when the between-donor standard deviation exceeded 5%. A statistical classification framework was built for diagnosing cytomegalovirus status from the catalog of TCR beta chain sequences. In a later analysis, TCR nucleotide sequences were compared against IMGT/GENE-DB human TR gene sequences so that V and J genes could be assigned. In a later analysis, CDR3 sequences and most-parsimonious VDJ recombination scenarios were assigned using the TCRdist pipeline. In a later analysis, each TCR beta chain was defined by its CDR3 amino acid sequence together with its V-gene family, and reads lacking a unique V-gene family were excluded. A later analysis removed 592 highly shared, low-generation-probability nucleotide sequences to deal with suspected cross-contamination and a sequencing artifact. A later analysis calculated a clonal expansion index for each public chain from normalized within-repertoire ranks of inferred template counts. A later analysis computed generation probabilities with a VDJ recombination model fitted to out-of-frame rearrangements, and checked the results against IGoR. A later analysis scored TCR-TCR, TCR-HLA and TCR-CMV co-occurrence with hypergeometric tests, applying a repertoire-size bias correction to TCR pairs. False discovery rates were estimated in a later analysis by permuting HLA or CMV assignments 20 times. In a later analysis, co-occurring TCRs were grouped using DBSCAN, and TCRdist sequence similarity was added for clustering within HLA-allele-positive subsets. Repertoires with fewer than 30,000 or more than 120,000 public chains, plus five repertoires with anomalous nucleotide sharing, were excluded from co-occurrence clustering. The table comes from immuneACCESS by way of TCRdb, which keeps in-frame sequences with V and J called. Part of the clones is missing from these tables; in studies checked, under half for an unresolved V gene and the rest for unknown reasons. V and J calls and clone size come straight from that table; D and trimming were deduced from the DNA. The sample table lists approximately 120,000 clones, roughly 80% of them with a count of one. The top ten clonotypes cover roughly 3% of the sample.

Notes on this clone: This clone's antigen is unknown. No much larger clone is present one base from it, and per-base qualities are unavailable.

Sequenced: PBMCs. The chain employs TRBV19 and TRBJ1-2, with no confident D gene call. The TCR comes from a woman in her forties or fifties in good health and CMV-seronegative. This receptor carries the CDR3 CASSTDGGVDYGYTF. The DNA is as follows: TGTGCCAGTAGTACCGACGGAGGAGTGGACTATGGCTACACCTTC.